The 32 T cell receptor beta chains given below trace back to one sample, sequenced in a study of T cells after yellow fever vaccination. TCRdb analysed the 5' RACE reads with MiXCR anew, one entry per CDR3 protein. The data contain about 45,000 distinct CDR3 sequences, roughly 6.4% of them singletons. Sequenced material: CD8+ T cells not binding an NS4B(214-222) dextramer, sorted from PBMCs, taken 45 days after the yellow fever booster vaccination. The source is a man younger than 45 who received the YFV17D yellow fever vaccine.

This clonotype was seen many times. The chain recombines TRBV5-5 with TRBJ2-7; 8 positions agree with TRBD2. Germline trimming cut 3 bases from V and 4 bases from J; bases unmatched to any gene: 6. The CDR3 extends over 14 amino acids. The germline V gene encodes CDR1 SGHKS and CDR2 YYEKEE (reference sequence). DNA of the CDR3: TGTGCCAGCAGCTCCCCGGGACTAGAATACGAGCAGTACTTC. Translating gives CASSSPGLEYEQYF.

In its sample, this clonotype was seen many times. CDR3 sequence (DNA): TGTGCCAGCAGCGTGTCTAGCGGGTCACCCTACGAGCAGTACTTC. Its protein product is CASSVSSGSPYEQYF. The rearrangement joins TRBV9 to TRBJ2-7; 8 bases agree with TRBD2. From germline, CDR1 is SGDLS and CDR2 YYNGEE. The ends lost 2 bases at V and 2 bases at J; junction bases unmatched: 6. The CDR3 contains 15 residues.

There are many counts of this clonotype. The V gene is TRBV27, the J gene TRBJ2-3; 7 bases match TRBD1. The CDR3 sequence is 15 residues long. The junction had 5 bases not matched to a gene; V was cut back by 3 bases and J by 2 bases. CDR1 is MNHEY, CDR2 SMNVEV, per germline (reference sequence). The chain's CDR3 is CASSLGDSFTDTQYF. The CDR3 DNA reads TGTGCCAGCAGTTTGGGGGACAGCTTCACAGATACGCAGTATTTT.

This clonotype has a count of ten or more. The chain links TRBV28 to TRBJ2-7; 12 bases fit TRBD2. The V gene's germline CDR1 is MDHEN and CDR2 SYDVKM. The CDR3 spans 16 residues. The junction had 8 bases not matched to a gene; V was cut back by 4 bases and J by 4 bases. In nucleotides, the CDR3 is TGTGCCAGCAGTTCCCTAGCGGGAGGGCCAAGGTACGAGCAGTACTTC. The encoded protein is CASSSLAGGPRYEQYF.

This clonotype was observed many times. The chain uses TRBV23-1 and TRBJ1-5; a weak D match, TRBD1 (6 bases). TRBV23-1 is flagged as an ORF with uncertain function. Trimming left V 8 bases short and J 10 bases short, with 21 bases between. The CDR3 consists of 14 residues. The CDR3 protein is CASPSRGVNFPQHF. The CDR3 region has the DNA TGCGCCAGCCCCTCCAGGGGCGTGAATTTTCCCCAGCATTTT.

Ten or more counts support this clonotype. The CDR3 DNA is TGTGCCAGCAGCTTAGTCGTTGCAGATACGCAGTATTTT. As protein: CASSLVVADTQYF. The chain carries TRBV7-9 and TRBJ2-3; D uncertain. The length of the CDR3 is 13 residues. CDR1 is SEHNR, CDR2 FQNEAQ, per germline (reference sequence). Deletions cut 1 base from V and 4 bases from J, with 6 bases between. Variable domain in full (rest from reference TRBV7-9 and TRBJ2-3): DTGVSQNPRHKITKRGQNVTFRCDPISEHNRLYWYRQTLGQGPEFLTYFQNEAQLEKSRLLSDRFSAERPKGSFSTLEIQRTEQGDSAMYLCASSLVVADTQYFGPGTRLTVL.

The rearrangement joins TRBV12-3 or TRBV12-4 to TRBJ2-2, with 9 bases aligning to TRBD2. The CDR3 covers 18 residues. J lost 1 base, V lost 3 bases, and 9 bases had no gene match. The CDR3 bases are TGTGCCAGCAGTTTGGGGCGGGAGGGCCCTGTGAACACCGGGGAGCTGTTTTTT. It is translated as CASSLGREGPVNTGELFF.

This clonotype appeared many times. The chain is built from TRBV5-1 and TRBJ2-5; D gene uncertain. Trimming shortened V by 2 bases and J by 3 bases, and 17 bases separated the two germline ends. The CDR3 is 16 amino acids. CDR1 is SGHRS and CDR2 is YFSETQ in the germline V gene. CDR3 region: CASSLPTSTSEETQYF. Here the CDR3 DNA reads TGCGCCAGCAGCTTACCGACATCTACCTCGGAAGAGACCCAGTACTTC.

This clonotype was detected many times. The chain links TRBV7-9 to TRBJ2-5; D is unresolved. The CDR3 is made up of 14 amino acids. V was clipped by 0 bases and J by 4 bases, with 9 bases between them. The germline CDR1 and CDR2 sequences are SEHNR and FQNEAQ (reference sequence). The CDR3 coding sequence is TGTGCCAGCAGCTTAGCGGACGGACGAGAGACCCAGTACTTC. Its protein product is CASSLADGRETQYF.

This clonotype showed up many times. The chain recombines TRBV11-2 with TRBJ2-1; 9 bases match TRBD2. The CDR3 contains 14 residues. The junction had 4 bases not matched to a gene; V was cut back by 4 bases and J by 6 bases. Germline CDR1 and CDR2: SGHAT and FQNNGV. CDR3 in amino acids: CASSWAGGRNEQFF. In DNA, the CDR3 is TGTGCCAGCAGCTGGGCGGGAGGGCGCAATGAGCAGTTCTTC. The variable domain in full, with the rest retrieved from reference TRBV11-2 and TRBJ2-1, is EAGVAQSPRYKIIEKRQSVAFWCNPISGHATLYWYQQILGQGPKLLIQFQNNGVVDDSQLPKDRFSAERLKGVDSTLKIQPAKLEDSAVYLCASSWAGGRNEQFFGPGTRLTVL.

This clonotype was observed many times. The V gene is TRBV2, the J gene TRBJ1-5; D gene uncertain. The CDR3 spans 19 residues. Germline V lookup: CDR1 SNHLY, CDR2 FYNNEI. Trimming stripped 4 bases from V and 0 bases from J, with 22 bases between. Here the CDR3 DNA reads TGTGCCAGCAGTGCCCCCCCCGGGGTTTTGATTGATAGCAATCAGCCCCAGCATTTT. This codes for CASSAPPGVLIDSNQPQHF.

This clonotype was detected many times. This chain joins TRBV2 and TRBJ2-7, with 8 bases fitting TRBD2. After removal of 3 bases from V and 2 bases from J, the junction contained 9 bases not matched to a gene. The length of the CDR3 is 16 residues. Germline loops: CDR1 SNHLY, CDR2 FYNNEI. CDR3 nucleotides: TGTGCCAGCAGTGACCCCTTTCGGGAGGGGGCCTACGAGCAGTACTTC. Its protein is CASSDPFREGAYEQYF. The full variable domain, its missing parts supplied by reference TRBV2 and TRBJ2-7, is EPEVTQTPSHQVTQMGQEVILRCVPISNHLYFYWYRQILGQKVEFLVSFYNNEISEKSEIFDDQFSVERPDGSNFTLKIRSTKLEDSAMYFCASSDPFREGAYEQYFGPGTRLTVT.

This clonotype was seen repeatedly, ten times or more. V gene TRBV5-1 combines with J gene TRBJ2-3, with 9 bases lining up with TRBD2. Per the germline V gene, CDR1 is SGHRS and CDR2 is YFSETQ. The CDR3 runs 17 residues. V trimming: 0 bases; J trimming: 0 bases; junction bases outside the gene matches: 5. CDR3 nucleotides: TGCGCCAGCAGCTTGGCCGGCACTAGCGGGAGCACAGATACGCAGTATTTT. Amino acids: CASSLAGTSGSTDTQYF.

This clonotype was seen at least ten times. The rearrangement joins TRBV21-1 to TRBJ2-3; the DNA was not used to check the table's D call, TRBD1. TRBV21-1 is flagged as a pseudogene. The CDR3 is 14 residues long. CDR3: CATSLSCESDTQYF. The CDR3 DNA reads TGTGCCACCTCCCTGTCTTGTGAATCCGATACGCAGTATTTT.

This clonotype has at least ten counts. The chain links TRBV20-1 to TRBJ2-5; no reliable D call. CDR3 length: 11 residues. CDR1 is DFQATT and CDR2 is SNEGSKA in the germline V gene (reference sequence). The germline V and J ends were trimmed by 5 bases and 1 base, with 5 bases remaining between them. This chain's CDR3 is CSAWFQETQYF. CDR3 DNA sequence: TGCAGTGCTTGGTTCCAAGAGACCCAGTACTTC.

The chain combines TRBV6-5 with TRBJ1-2, with 8 bases aligning to TRBD1. Germline V lookup: CDR1 MNHEY, CDR2 SVGAGI. The CDR3 totals 16 residues. The trim removed 1 base at V and 8 bases at J, leaving 12 bases unmatched. CDR3 DNA: TGTGCCAGCAGTTACTATCTAGGACAGGGAAGGGAGGGCTACACCTTC. This encodes CASSYYLGQGREGYTF.

This clonotype was counted ten times or more. Written as DNA, the CDR3 is TGCGCCAGCAGCTGGACCCGGGACAACTACGAGCAGTACTTC. Amino acids: CASSWTRDNYEQYF. This chain links TRBV5-1 with TRBJ2-7; D possibly corresponds to TRBD1 (6 bases). The V end was cut by 3 bases, the J end by 3 bases, with 13 bases between. This CDR3 has 14 amino acids. CDR1 SGHRS and CDR2 YFSETQ come from the germline V gene.

This clonotype was seen at least ten times. The J gene is TRBJ2-7, the V gene TRBV27; 8 bases agree with TRBD1. The CDR3 has 13 residues. Germline V gene sequence: CDR1 MNHEY, CDR2 SMNVEV (reference sequence). The V segment lost 10 bases and the J segment 6 bases; nucleotides outside the gene matches: 11. The CDR3 region has the DNA TGTGCCACTTCGTGGACAGGGTCATCCGAGCAGTACTTC. Protein product: CATSWTGSSEQYF.

At least ten counts were recorded for this clonotype. The gene calls are TRBV27 and TRBJ2-1; 10 bases are a match to TRBD2. The CDR3 is made up of 15 amino acids. J lost 9 bases, V lost 1 base, and 6 bases had no gene match. Germline values: CDR1 MNHEY, CDR2 SMNVEV (reference sequence). CDR3 DNA: TGTGCCAGCAGTTTATGGGCTAGCGGGAGTTCTGAGCAGTTCTTC. As protein: CASSLWASGSSEQFF.

This clonotype was counted many times. The chain joins TRBV28 to TRBJ2-1; 7 bases are shared with TRBD2. Germline V lookup: CDR1 MDHEN, CDR2 SYDVKM. The CDR3 has 14 amino acids. This chain's CDR3 is CVSLSGTRNNEQFF. The CDR3 region has the DNA TGTGTCTCACTAAGCGGGACGCGCAACAATGAGCAGTTCTTC.

This clonotype appeared a few times. The V call is TRBV4-3, the J call TRBJ1-1; no clear D gene. Trimming took 5 bases from V and 7 from J, leaving 14 bases between them. Germline assignment: CDR1 LGHNA and CDR2 YSLEER. This CDR3 has 13 residues. CDR3 coding DNA: TGCGCCAGCAGCTATGAGGGAGGGCTTGAAGCTTTCTTT. Translation gives CASSYEGGLEAFF.

This clonotype has ten or more counts. The rearrangement links TRBV5-6 to TRBJ2-7; D assignment may be TRBD1 or TRBD2 (5 bases each). Germline values: CDR1 SGHDT, CDR2 YYEEEE. The CDR3 extends over 14 amino acids. Trimming removed 4 bases from V and 5 bases from J, with 16 bases in between. CDR3 in DNA: TGTGCCAGCAGCCCGACTGGGGGAGCCCACGAGCAGTACTTC. Protein product: CASSPTGGAHEQYF.

The V gene is TRBV18, the J gene TRBJ2-5; the D gene is possibly TRBD2 (6 bases). CDR3 length equals 14 residues. The germline V and J ends were trimmed by 2 bases and 5 bases, with 12 bases remaining between them. Germline lookup yields CDR1 KGHSH and CDR2 LQKENI. The CDR3 nucleotides are TGTGCCAGCTCACCAGCGGGATCGGAGGAGACCCAGTACTTC. It translates to CASSPAGSEETQYF.

This clonotype occurred a few times. The rearrangement uses TRBV27 and TRBJ1-6; the D is unclear. CDR1 is MNHEY, CDR2 SMNVEV, per germline (reference sequence). Trimming removed 4 bases at V and 7 bases at J, with 17 bases between. The CDR3 spans 16 residues. The CDR3 reads CASSSQARALNSPLHF. CDR3 coding DNA: TGTGCCAGCAGTTCTCAGGCGCGGGCCCTCAATTCACCCCTCCACTTT.

This clonotype was recorded at least ten times. V gene TRBV29-1 combines with J gene TRBJ2-2; possibly TRBD1 or TRBD2 for D (5 bases each). V gave up 5 bases and J gave up 6 bases, with 13 bases separating them. This CDR3 comprises 13 residues. CDR1 and CDR2 (germline): SQVTM, ANQGSEA. The CDR3 DNA reads TGCAGCGTTCCCCTCTTGGGGGCCGGGGAGCTGTTTTTT. This translates into CSVPLLGAGELFF.

The sample holds many counts of this clonotype. The rearrangement joins TRBV2 to TRBJ2-5; TRBD2 matches at 7 bases. The germline V gene has CDR1 SNHLY and CDR2 FYNNEI. J was trimmed by 5 bases and V by 4 bases; bases with no gene match: 10. The length of the CDR3 is 15 residues. DNA of the CDR3: TGTGCCAGCAGTGCAGGCGGGAGCGCGGAGGAGACCCAGTACTTC. It encodes CASSAGGSAEETQYF.

The rearrangement uses TRBV19 and TRBJ2-1; tentative D call: TRBD1 (5 bases). Germline values: CDR1 LNHDA, CDR2 SQIVND (reference sequence). The CDR3 totals 15 residues. The V and J ends lost 8 bases and 0 bases respectively, with 14 bases between them. This CDR3 is CASVDSSLSYNEQFF. In DNA form, the CDR3 reads TGTGCCAGTGTCGACAGTTCCCTCTCCTACAATGAGCAGTTCTTC.

There are many counts of this clonotype. V and J are TRBV19 and TRBJ2-2, with a weak D call TRBD2 (5 bases). The germline CDR1 and CDR2 sequences are LNHDA and SQIVND (reference sequence). Trimming stripped 5 bases from V and 6 bases from J, with 22 bases between. The CDR3 runs 17 residues. CDR3: CASSPSGQEVVPGELFF. The CDR3 DNA reads as TGTGCCAGTAGTCCCTCTGGGCAGGAGGTGGTCCCCGGGGAGCTGTTTTTT. Combining the CDR3 with reference TRBV19 and TRBJ2-2 gives the whole variable domain DGGITQSPKYLFRKEGQNVTLSCEQNLNHDAMYWYRQDPGQGLRLIYYSQIVNDFQKGDIAEGYSVSREKKESFPLTVTSAQKNPTAFYLCASSPSGQEVVPGELFFGEGSRLTVL.

In its sample, this clonotype was seen many times. The chain recombines TRBV5-1 with TRBJ2-2; D ambiguous. The V end lost 7 bases, the J end lost 7 bases, and 8 bases lay between the germline ends. There are 11 residues in the CDR3. Germline values: CDR1 SGHRS, CDR2 YFSETQ. CDR3 loop: CASYDGGELFF. The CDR3 region has the DNA TGCGCCAGCTACGACGGCGGGGAGCTGTTTTTT.

This clonotype was detected many times. A read error may account for a junction end that differs from germline. This chain links TRBV7-7 with TRBJ2-1, with D possibly TRBD2 on 5 matching bases. The germline V gene has CDR1 SSHAT and CDR2 FNYEAQ (reference sequence). This CDR3 is built from 13 residues. For the CDR3, the DNA is TGTGCTAGCAGCTTGGGAGAGCACAATGAGCAGTTCTTC. As protein: CASSLGEHNEQFF. Filled out from reference TRBV7-7 and TRBJ2-1, the complete variable domain reads GAGVSQSPRYKVTKRGQDVTLRCDPISSHATLYWYQQALGQGPEFLTYFNYEAQPDKSGLPSDRFSAERPEGSISTLTIQRTEQRDSAMYRCASSLGEHNEQFFGPGTRLTVL.

This clonotype was found many times. The CDR3 coding sequence is TGTGCCAGCAGCTTAGGACAGGGGGCTACCCACCGCTATGGCTACACCTTC. Residues: CASSLGQGATHRYGYTF. The chain employs TRBV7-2 and TRBJ1-2; 10 nucleotides line up with TRBD1. The V and J ends lost 1 base and 4 bases, in that order; junction bases with no gene match: 9. The CDR3 is 17 residues long. Germline-derived CDR1 and CDR2 are SGHTA and FQGNSA.

This clonotype was counted ten times or more. The chain employs TRBV20-1 and TRBJ2-5; 8 bases line up with TRBD1. CDR1 is DFQATT and CDR2 is SNEGSKA in the germline V gene (reference sequence). Trimming cost V 5 bases and J 5 bases; bases outside gene matches: 7. The CDR3 length is 13 residues. DNA for the CDR3: TGCAGTGCTCACCAGGGGGCTCGGGAGACCCAGTACTTC. Translated, it gives CSAHQGARETQYF.